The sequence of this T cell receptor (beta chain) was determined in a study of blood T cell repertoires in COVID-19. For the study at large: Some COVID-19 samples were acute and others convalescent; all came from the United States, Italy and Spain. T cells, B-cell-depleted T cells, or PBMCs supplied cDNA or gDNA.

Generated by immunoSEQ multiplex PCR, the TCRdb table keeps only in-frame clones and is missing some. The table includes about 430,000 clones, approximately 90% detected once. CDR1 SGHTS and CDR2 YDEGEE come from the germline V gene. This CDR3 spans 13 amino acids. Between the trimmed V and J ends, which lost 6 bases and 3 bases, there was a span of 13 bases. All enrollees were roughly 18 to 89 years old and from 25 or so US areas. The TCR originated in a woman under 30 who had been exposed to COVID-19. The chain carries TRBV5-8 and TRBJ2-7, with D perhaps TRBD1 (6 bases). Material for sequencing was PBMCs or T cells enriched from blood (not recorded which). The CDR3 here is CASNSIQGYEQYF. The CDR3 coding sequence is TGTGCCAGCAACTCCATACAGGGCTACGAGCAGTACTTC.